This T cell receptor (beta chain) was sequenced for a study of pediatric ulcerative colitis. Study overall: Several patients showed pancolitis and two showed left-sided colitis. General study results and limits: No controls had the two rectal clonotypes shared by ulcerative colitis patients. Ulcerative colitis patients shared more blood-rectal clones than controls.

Each sample received Survey-level depth of up to 500,000 reads. Assay: immunoSEQ multiplex PCR; the TCRdb copy retains only in-frame clones and omits some. The table shows over 9,000 clones, with 88% occurring only once. With regard to this clone: The antigen is undetermined.

The CDR3 totals 16 residues. The J segment lost 4 bases and the V segment lost 4 bases, leaving 5 bases of the junction unmatched. Looked up from germline, CDR1 is MGHRA and CDR2 is YSYEKL. Sequenced: blood. The chain links TRBV4-1 to TRBJ2-2, with 11 bases identical to TRBD2. This clonotype was obtained from a girl aged 5 to 17 with moderate ulcerative colitis. CDR3 bases: TGCGCCAGCAGCCCGCGACTAGCGGGGAGCACCGGGGAGCTGTTTTTT. Its protein is CASSPRLAGSTGELFF.